This T cell receptor (beta chain) was sequenced for a study of blood T cell repertoires in COVID-19. Study in general: Acute-phase and convalescent COVID-19 samples originated in the United States, Italy and Spain. From T cells, B-cell-depleted T cells, or PBMCs came the material, which was cDNA or gDNA.

In the source study's methods: For nucleated cells, counts were estimated from reference gene primer amplification. Using immunoSEQ multiplex PCR, the repertoire was profiled, and TCRdb retains in-frame clones only, with some absent. D and trimming were read from the DNA, whereas the V and J calls and clone size are those reported in that table. The sample comprises more than 75,000 clones, more than 75% of which are singletons, and about 5% rests with the top ten. The CDR3 contains 15 residues. Trimming took off 5 bases at V and 0 bases at J, with 11 bases between the two ends. Per germline, CDR1 SGHTA and CDR2 FQGTGA.

The TCR was taken from a woman older than 75 with active COVID-19. The chain joins TRBV7-3 to TRBJ2-1; D is perhaps TRBD2 (6 bases). The specimen was peripheral blood. For the CDR3, the DNA is TGTGCCAGCAGCCCCCTCGGGAGCTCCTACAATGAGCAGTTCTTC. Residues: CASSPLGSSYNEQFF.